The 14 T cell receptor beta chains reported below all come from one sample, sequenced in a study of CD8+ T cells in alopecia areata. Noted treatment: oral pan-JAK inhibitor, 5-10 mg twice daily. RNA was isolated and reverse transcribed to cDNA, the sequencing template. Profiled with immunoSEQ multiplex PCR; TCRdb holds only in-frame clones, not every one. The sample gives about 190,000 clones, over 55% of which show up once; approximately 0.97% is in the top ten. Material: CD4+ T cells sorted from blood, obtained at week 24, from a patient treated with tofacitinib. The source of these receptors is a human donor with alopecia areata.

This clone has only a few counts. The rearrangement joins TRBV2 to TRBJ2-3, with 8 bases fitting TRBD2. J gave up 0 bases and V 7 bases, and 6 bases lay outside the gene matches. This CDR3 comprises 15 residues. Germline V gene data show CDR1 as SNHLY and CDR2 as FYNNEI. CDR3 in DNA: TGTGCCAGCAATAAAGCGGGGGCCAGCACAGATACGCAGTATTTT. This sequence encodes CASNKAGASTDTQYF.

The V gene is TRBV30, the J gene TRBJ1-6, with a tentative D call TRBD1 (5 bases). This CDR3 region has 13 residues. CDR1 is GTSNPN and CDR2 is SVGIG in the germline V gene (reference sequence). V was pared by 8 bases and J by 8 bases, with 16 bases between. CDR3 amino acids: CARGGEGDSPLHF. The CDR3 DNA reads TGTGCCAGGGGAGGGGAAGGGGATTCACCCCTCCACTTT.

The rearrangement uses TRBV29-1 and TRBJ2-3, with 11 bases fitting TRBD1. V dropped 3 bases and J dropped 5; count of bases not matched to a gene: 4. CDR3 length: 14 residues. The germline gives CDR1 SQVTM, CDR2 ANQGSEA. The CDR3 sequence is CSVDGTGGEDTQYF. Here the CDR3 DNA reads TGCAGCGTTGACGGGACAGGGGGGGAAGATACGCAGTATTTT.

The CDR3 protein is CAISAAGGITDTQYF. In DNA, the CDR3 is TGTGCCATCAGTGCGGCAGGGGGAATCACAGATACGCAGTATTTT. The chain joins TRBV10-3 to TRBJ2-3, with 7 bases lining up with TRBD1. Germline V gives CDR1 ENHRY, CDR2 SYGVKD. V dropped 4 bases and J dropped 2; count of bases not matched to a gene: 6. The CDR3 extends over 15 amino acids.

The chain employs TRBV13 and TRBJ1-2, with a weak D call TRBD1 (5 bases). V was cut by 0 bases and J by 2 bases, with 13 bases left in between. Germline CDR1 PRHDT, CDR2 FYEKMQ (reference sequence). CDR3 length equals 16 residues. The CDR3 loop reads CASSLGAGDLNYGYTF. Written as DNA, the CDR3 is TGTGCCAGCAGCTTAGGGGCCGGGGACCTCAACTATGGCTACACCTTC.

This chain joins TRBV7-2 and TRBJ1-5, with D possibly matching TRBD1 (5 bases). Between the trimmed V and J ends, which lost 5 bases and 11 bases, there was a span of 16 bases. This CDR3 spans 13 amino acids. CDR1 and CDR2 (germline): SGHTA, FQGNSA. This chain's CDR3 is CASSTNGQKAQHF. For the CDR3, the DNA is TGTGCCAGCAGCACCAACGGACAAAAGGCCCAGCATTTT.

The V and J genes are TRBV4-3 and TRBJ1-5; possible D gene TRBD1, 5 bases. Trimming cost V 1 base and J 6 bases, with 13 bases left between them. CDR3 length: 15 residues. From germline, CDR1 is LGHNA and CDR2 YSLEER. CDR3 amino acids: CASSQGRGTGQPQHF. The DNA of the CDR3 is TGCGCCAGCAGCCAAGGGAGAGGGACGGGTCAGCCCCAGCATTTT.

J is TRBJ2-5 and V is TRBV9; tentatively, D is TRBD1 or TRBD2 (5 bases each). The V and J ends lost 3 bases and 1 base respectively, with 10 bases between them. The CDR3 loop spans 14 amino acids. Germline V CDR1 and CDR2: SGDLS, YYNGEE. The CDR3 here is CASSASGTQETQYF. The CDR3 DNA follows: TGTGCCAGCAGCGCATCGGGGACCCAAGAGACCCAGTACTTC.

The chain uses TRBV29-1 and TRBJ2-3, with unresolved D. Germline V lookup: CDR1 SQVTM, CDR2 ANQGSEA. The CDR3 covers 12 residues. The ends were cut back, 1 base at V and 5 bases at J, with 7 bases in the middle. The CDR3 coding sequence is TGCAGCGTTGAAGGAGGTAGAGATACGCAGTATTTT. Translating gives CSVEGGRDTQYF.

This clone was observed a single time. This chain uses TRBV6-6 with TRBJ2-7; tentative D call: TRBD2 (6 bases). This CDR3 has 12 residues. Germline V lookup: CDR1 MNHNY, CDR2 SVGAGI (reference sequence). V was clipped by 6 bases and J by 7 bases, with 13 bases between them. CDR3 DNA: TGTGCCAGCAGGGAGGGCGGACTGGAGCAGTACTTC. Its translation: CASREGGLEQYF.

Comments on this clone: One junction end disagrees with the germline gene, perhaps due to a read error. The chain combines TRBV11-2 with TRBJ2-7; TRBD1 or TRBD2 may be the D gene (5 bases each). Germline V gives CDR1 SGHAT, CDR2 FQNNGV. The CDR3 runs to 14 residues. As DNA, the CDR3 is TGTGCCAACAGCTTAGTGCTGGGGGATTACGAGCAGTACTTC. This sequence encodes CANSLVLGDYEQYF.

This rearrangement joins TRBV7-9 to TRBJ2-7, with D possibly matching TRBD2 (6 bases). Germline values: CDR1 SEHNR, CDR2 FQNEAQ (reference sequence). The CDR3 covers 13 residues. V was pared by 8 bases and J by 5 bases, with 16 bases between. In DNA, the CDR3 is TGTGCCAGCTCCACTGCGGGGAGCCACGAGCAGTACTTC. Protein product: CASSTAGSHEQYF.

This chain links TRBV2 with TRBJ2-3; 8 bases match TRBD1. V gave up 9 bases and J gave up 6 bases; unmatched junction bases: 5. The CDR3 is 12 residues long. From germline, CDR1 is SNHLY and CDR2 FYNNEI. The CDR3: CARTGEGDTQYF. The CDR3 DNA reads TGTGCCAGGACAGGGGAAGGGGATACGCAGTATTTT.

This chain links TRBV29-1 with TRBJ2-3; possible D gene TRBD2, 5 bases. Germline V gene lookup returns CDR1 SQVTM and CDR2 ANQGSEA. The CDR3 has 11 residues. Trimming removed 5 bases at V and 3 bases at J, with 6 bases between. CDR3 DNA: TGCAGCGTTCGGGGTACAGATACGCAGTATTTT. Translating it yields CSVRGTDTQYF.